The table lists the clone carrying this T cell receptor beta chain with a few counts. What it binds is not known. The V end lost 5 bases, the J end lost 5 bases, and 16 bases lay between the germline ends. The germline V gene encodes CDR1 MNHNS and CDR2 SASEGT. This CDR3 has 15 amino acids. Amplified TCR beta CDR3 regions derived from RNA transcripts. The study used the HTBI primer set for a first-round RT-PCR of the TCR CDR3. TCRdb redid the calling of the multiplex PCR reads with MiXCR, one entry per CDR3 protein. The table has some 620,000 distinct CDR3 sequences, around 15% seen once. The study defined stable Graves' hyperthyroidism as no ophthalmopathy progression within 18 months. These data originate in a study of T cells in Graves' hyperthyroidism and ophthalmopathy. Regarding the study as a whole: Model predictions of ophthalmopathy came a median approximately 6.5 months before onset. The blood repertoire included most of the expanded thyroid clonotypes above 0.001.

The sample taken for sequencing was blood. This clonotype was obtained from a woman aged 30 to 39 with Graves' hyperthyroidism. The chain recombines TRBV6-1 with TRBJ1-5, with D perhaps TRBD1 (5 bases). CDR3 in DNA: TGTGCCAGCAGTCCACTGAGGGACCGAGATCAGCCCCAGCATTTT. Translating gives CASSPLRDRDQPQHF.